This is a list of T cell receptor beta chains from one sample in a study of blood T cell repertoires in COVID-19. Generated by immunoSEQ multiplex PCR, the TCRdb table keeps only in-frame clones and is missing some. The data contain under 300,000 clones, 80% to 90% of them singletons. The sample taken for sequencing was PBMCs or T cells enriched from blood (not recorded which). The source of these receptors is a woman under 30 who had recovered from COVID-19. Each CDR3 is given with its conserved first and last residue. D genes are given only for firm matches.

d_gene | j_gene | v_gene | CDR3aa
- | TRBJ1-1 | TRBV4-1 | CASSPGESTEAFF
TRBD1 | TRBJ2-7 | TRBV29-1 | CSVEDPGQTYEQYF
- | TRBJ1-3 | TRBV5-1 | CASSSQGDGNTIYF
- | TRBJ1-1 | TRBV5-4 | CASSPEGGRRLTAFF
- | TRBJ1-1 | TRBV29-1 | CSARRPGLTEAFF
- | TRBJ2-1 | TRBV20-1 | CSASPPNEYNEQFF
TRBD1 | TRBJ1-3 | TRBV9 | CASSVARGQGSGNTIYF
- | TRBJ1-6 | TRBV5-5 | CASSPILRSSPLHF
TRBD1 | TRBJ1-6 | TRBV11-2 | CASSLDRVNSPLHF
- | TRBJ1-2 | TRBV6-1 | CASSEADSRTHGYTF
- | TRBJ1-1 | TRBV7-9 | CASSLGGGAAMNTEAFF
- | TRBJ1-1 | TRBV9 | CASSVEGVLNTEAFF
- | TRBJ1-4 | TRBV28 | CASSFLSGEVNEKLFF
- | TRBJ1-2 | TRBV11-1 | CASSLTRQGMGGYTF
TRBD1 | TRBJ2-6 | TRBV2 | CASKGASGANVLTF
TRBD1 | TRBJ1-2 | TRBV6-5 | CASSFYRGRDGYTF
- | TRBJ1-2 | TRBV3-1/TRBV3-2 | CASSQGGRDYGYTF
TRBD1 | TRBJ2-5 | TRBV29-1 | CSVRGLGQEIEETQYF
TRBD1 | TRBJ2-7 | TRBV10-2 | CASSIRQGMTYEQYF
TRBD1 | TRBJ1-2 | TRBV6-9 | CASSYGQGSTYGYTF
- | TRBJ2-3 | TRBV9 | CASSVQGQPDTQYF
TRBD2 | TRBJ2-3 | TRBV20-1 | CSTSTIGGTSGDTQYF
- | TRBJ2-7 | TRBV7-6 | CASSFTSRHEQYF
- | TRBJ1-2 | TRBV5-4 | CASSSTREAYGYTF
- | TRBJ1-5 | TRBV6-1 | CASSESGGYGQPQHF
TRBD1 | TRBJ2-1 | TRBV27 | CASLGQWDHEQFF
- | TRBJ1-1 | TRBV27 | CASSLSPGSNTEAFF
- | TRBJ2-1 | TRBV7-3 | CASSLMAVSYNEQFF
- | TRBJ1-5 | TRBV18 | CASSPTGPDQPQHF
TRBD1 | TRBJ2-7 | TRBV6-5 | CASSDRDRAYEQYF
TRBD2 | TRBJ2-3 | TRBV7-3 | CASSLDLAGGNTQYF
TRBD1 | TRBJ1-3 | TRBV5-1 | CASSLAGTGIGNTIYF
- | TRBJ2-1 | TRBV4-1 | CASSQDVDGGISNEQFF
TRBD1 | TRBJ1-2 | TRBV12-3/TRBV12-4 | CASNDRGMSGYTF
- | TRBJ2-7 | TRBV3-1/TRBV3-2 | CASSSPGLPYEQYF
- | TRBJ1-1 | TRBV12-3/TRBV12-4 | CASSLSGEAFF
- | TRBJ1-1 | TRBV25-1 | CASSDPDSLNTEAFF
TRBD2 | TRBJ2-1 | TRBV5-1 | CATSTSGGYNEQFF
TRBD2 | TRBJ2-5 | TRBV25-1 | CASSSLAGDKETQYF
TRBD1 | TRBJ1-2 | TRBV19 | CASSGTGDYYGYTF
- | TRBJ2-7 | TRBV30 | CAWTGSYEQYF
- | TRBJ1-6 | TRBV5-1 | CASSLEGQGYSPLHF
TRBD1 | TRBJ1-2 | TRBV3-1/TRBV3-2 | CASSQGQGLYGYTF
- | TRBJ1-1 | TRBV21-1 | CASRPTYGTQGMCRAFF
- | TRBJ1-2 | TRBV7-2 | CASSLVGVQSGYTF
- | TRBJ1-2 | TRBV19 | CASSVGRTAENYGYTF
TRBD1 | TRBJ1-1 | TRBV28 | CASRANRGAFF
- | TRBJ1-5 | TRBV14 | CASSQVRQGNIVSNQPQHF